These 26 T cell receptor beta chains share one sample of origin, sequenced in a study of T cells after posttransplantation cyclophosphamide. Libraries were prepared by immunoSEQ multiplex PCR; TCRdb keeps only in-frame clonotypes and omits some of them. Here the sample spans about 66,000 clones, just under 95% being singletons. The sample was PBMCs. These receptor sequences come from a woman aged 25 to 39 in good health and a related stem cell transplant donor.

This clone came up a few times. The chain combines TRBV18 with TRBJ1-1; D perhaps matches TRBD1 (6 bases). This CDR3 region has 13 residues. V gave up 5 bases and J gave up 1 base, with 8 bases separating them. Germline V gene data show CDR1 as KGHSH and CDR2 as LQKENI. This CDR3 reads CASSTQGNTEAFF. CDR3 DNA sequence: TGTGCCAGCTCAACACAGGGGAACACTGAAGCTTTCTTT.

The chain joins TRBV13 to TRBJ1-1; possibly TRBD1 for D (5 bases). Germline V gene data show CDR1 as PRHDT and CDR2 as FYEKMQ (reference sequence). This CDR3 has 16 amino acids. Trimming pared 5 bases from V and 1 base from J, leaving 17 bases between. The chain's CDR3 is CASSAGTLTGNTEAFF. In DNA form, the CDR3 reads TGTGCCAGCAGCGCTGGAACTTTAACAGGGAACACTGAAGCTTTCTTT.

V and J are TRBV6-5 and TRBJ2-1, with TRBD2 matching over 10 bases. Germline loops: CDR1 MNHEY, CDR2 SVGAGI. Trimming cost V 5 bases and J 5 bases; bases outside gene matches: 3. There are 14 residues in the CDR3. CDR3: CASSVGLADNEQFF. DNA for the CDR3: TGTGCCAGCAGTGTCGGACTAGCGGACAATGAGCAGTTCTTC.

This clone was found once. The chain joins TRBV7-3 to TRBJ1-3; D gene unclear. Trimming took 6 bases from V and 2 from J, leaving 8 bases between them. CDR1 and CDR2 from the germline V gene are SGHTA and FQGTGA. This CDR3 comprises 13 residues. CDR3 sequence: CASSPIPGNTIYF. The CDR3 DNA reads TGTGCCAGCAGTCCCATACCTGGAAACACCATATATTTT.

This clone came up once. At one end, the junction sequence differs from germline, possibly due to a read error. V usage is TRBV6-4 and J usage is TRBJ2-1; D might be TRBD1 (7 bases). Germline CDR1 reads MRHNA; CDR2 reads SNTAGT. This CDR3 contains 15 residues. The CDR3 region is CASSPQGDSHNEQFF. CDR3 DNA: TGTGCCAGCAGCCCTCAGGGGGACTCCCACAATGAGCAGTTCTTC.

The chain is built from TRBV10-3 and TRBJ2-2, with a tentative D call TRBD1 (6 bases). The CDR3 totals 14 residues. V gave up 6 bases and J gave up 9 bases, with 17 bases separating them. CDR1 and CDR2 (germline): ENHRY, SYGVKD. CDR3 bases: TGTGCCATCAGCGGGACACCCATAGGCCGGGAGCTGTTTTTT. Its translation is CAISGTPIGRELFF.

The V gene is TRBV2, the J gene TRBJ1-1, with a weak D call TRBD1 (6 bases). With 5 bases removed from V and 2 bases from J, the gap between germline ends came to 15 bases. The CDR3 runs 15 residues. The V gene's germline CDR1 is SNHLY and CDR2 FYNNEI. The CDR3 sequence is CASSTQGTGNTEAFF. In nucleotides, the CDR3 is TGTGCCAGCAGTACCCAGGGGACGGGAAACACTGAAGCTTTCTTT.

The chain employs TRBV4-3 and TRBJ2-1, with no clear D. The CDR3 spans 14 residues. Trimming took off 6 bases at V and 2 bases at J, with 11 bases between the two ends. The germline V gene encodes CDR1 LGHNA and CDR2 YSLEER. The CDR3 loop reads CASSSVRTYNEQFF. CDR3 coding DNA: TGCGCCAGCAGTTCAGTAAGAACCTACAATGAGCAGTTCTTC.

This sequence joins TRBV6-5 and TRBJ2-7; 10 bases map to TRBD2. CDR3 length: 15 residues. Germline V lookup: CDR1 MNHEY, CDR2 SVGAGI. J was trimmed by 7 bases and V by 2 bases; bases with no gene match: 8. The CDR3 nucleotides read TGTGCCAGCAGTTACACGGCTAGCGGGGGTCGGGAGCAGTACTTC. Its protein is CASSYTASGGREQYF.

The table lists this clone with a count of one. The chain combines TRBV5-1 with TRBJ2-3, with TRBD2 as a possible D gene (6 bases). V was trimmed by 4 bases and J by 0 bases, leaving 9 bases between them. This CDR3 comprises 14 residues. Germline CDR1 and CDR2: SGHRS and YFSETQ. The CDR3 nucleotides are TGCGCCAGCAGCCACGGGACTAGCACAGATACGCAGTATTTT. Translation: CASSHGTSTDTQYF.

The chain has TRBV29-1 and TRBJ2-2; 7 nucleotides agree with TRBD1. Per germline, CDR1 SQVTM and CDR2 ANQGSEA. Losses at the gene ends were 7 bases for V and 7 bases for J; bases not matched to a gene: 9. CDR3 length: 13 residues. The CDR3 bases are TGCAGCGGACAGGGTCATCGTGGCGGGGAGCTGTTTTTT. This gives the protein CSGQGHRGGELFF.

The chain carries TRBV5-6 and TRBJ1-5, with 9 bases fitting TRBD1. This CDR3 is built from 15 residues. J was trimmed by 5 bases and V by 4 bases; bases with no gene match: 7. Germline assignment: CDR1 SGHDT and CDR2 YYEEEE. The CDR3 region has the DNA TGTGCCAGCAGCATCGGACAGGGGACTTATCAGCCCCAGCATTTT. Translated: CASSIGQGTYQPQHF.

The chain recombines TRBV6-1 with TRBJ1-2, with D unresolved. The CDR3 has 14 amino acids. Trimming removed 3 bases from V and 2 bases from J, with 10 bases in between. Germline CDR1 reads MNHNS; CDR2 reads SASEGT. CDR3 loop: CASSEAGGNYGYTF. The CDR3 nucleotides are TGTGCCAGCAGTGAGGCAGGAGGGAACTATGGCTACACCTTC.

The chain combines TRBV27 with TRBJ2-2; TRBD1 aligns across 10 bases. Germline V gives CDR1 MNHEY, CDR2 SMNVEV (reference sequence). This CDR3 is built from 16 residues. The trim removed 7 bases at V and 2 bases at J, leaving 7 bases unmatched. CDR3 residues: CASTTRDRGNTGELFF. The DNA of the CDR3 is TGTGCCAGCACGACCAGGGACAGGGGTAACACCGGGGAGCTGTTTTTT.

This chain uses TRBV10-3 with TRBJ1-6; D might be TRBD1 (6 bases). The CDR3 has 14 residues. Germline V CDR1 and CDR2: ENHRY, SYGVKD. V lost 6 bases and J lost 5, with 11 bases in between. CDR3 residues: CAIRGAGNNSPLHF. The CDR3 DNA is TGTGCCATCAGGGGGGCAGGCAATAATTCACCCCTCCACTTT.

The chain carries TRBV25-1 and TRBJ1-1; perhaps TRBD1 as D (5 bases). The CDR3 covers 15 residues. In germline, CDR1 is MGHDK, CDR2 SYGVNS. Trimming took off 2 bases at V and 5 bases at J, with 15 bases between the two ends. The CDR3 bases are TGTGCCAGCAGTGAACTGGGCAGGGTTGATACTGAAGCTTTCTTT. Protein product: CASSELGRVDTEAFF.

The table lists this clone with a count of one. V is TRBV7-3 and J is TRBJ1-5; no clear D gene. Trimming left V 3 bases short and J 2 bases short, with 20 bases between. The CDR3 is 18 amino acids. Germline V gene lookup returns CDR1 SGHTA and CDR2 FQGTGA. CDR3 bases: TGTGCCAGCAGCTTGCTAATGACTGAGGGTGACGGCAATCAGCCCCAGCATTTT. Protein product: CASSLLMTEGDGNQPQHF.

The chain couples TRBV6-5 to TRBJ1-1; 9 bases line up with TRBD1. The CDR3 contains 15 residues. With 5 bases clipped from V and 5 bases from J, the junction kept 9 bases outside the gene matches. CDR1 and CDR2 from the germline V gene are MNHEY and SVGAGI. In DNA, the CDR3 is TGTGCCAGCAGTGCGCTGACAGGGGGAAGGACTGAAGCTTTCTTT. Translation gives CASSALTGGRTEAFF.

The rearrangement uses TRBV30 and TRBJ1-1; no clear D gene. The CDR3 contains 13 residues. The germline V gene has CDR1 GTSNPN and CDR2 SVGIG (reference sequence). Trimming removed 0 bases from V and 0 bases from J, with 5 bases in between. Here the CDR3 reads CAWSVGLNTEAFF. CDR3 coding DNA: TGTGCCTGGAGTGTTGGGCTGAACACTGAAGCTTTCTTT.

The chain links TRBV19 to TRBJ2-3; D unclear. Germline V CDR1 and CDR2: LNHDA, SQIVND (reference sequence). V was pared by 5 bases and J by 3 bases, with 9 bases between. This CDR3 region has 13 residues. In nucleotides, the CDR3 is TGTGCCAGTAGTCCGGCACAGACAGATACGCAGTATTTT. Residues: CASSPAQTDTQYF.

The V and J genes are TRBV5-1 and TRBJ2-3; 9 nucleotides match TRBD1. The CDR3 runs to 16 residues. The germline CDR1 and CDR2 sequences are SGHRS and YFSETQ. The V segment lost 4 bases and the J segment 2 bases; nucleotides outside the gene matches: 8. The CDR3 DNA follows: TGCGCCAGCAGCGACGGACAGGGGTCACACACAGATACGCAGTATTTT. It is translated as CASSDGQGSHTDTQYF.

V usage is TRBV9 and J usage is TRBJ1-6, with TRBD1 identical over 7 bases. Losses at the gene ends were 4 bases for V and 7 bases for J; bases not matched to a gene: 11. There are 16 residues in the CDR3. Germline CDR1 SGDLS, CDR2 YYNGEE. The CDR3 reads CASSPRGPGGNSPLHF. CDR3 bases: TGTGCCAGCAGCCCGAGGGGCCCAGGGGGGAATTCACCCCTCCACTTT.

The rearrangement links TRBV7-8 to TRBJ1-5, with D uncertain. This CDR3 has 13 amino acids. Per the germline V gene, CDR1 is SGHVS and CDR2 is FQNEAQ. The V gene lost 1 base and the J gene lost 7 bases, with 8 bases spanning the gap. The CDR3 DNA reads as TGTGCCAGCAGCTTAGGTCGCCAGCAGCCCCAGCATTTT. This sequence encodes CASSLGRQQPQHF. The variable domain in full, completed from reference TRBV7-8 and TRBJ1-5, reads GAGVSQSPRYKVAKRGQDVALRCDPISGHVSLFWYQQALGQGPEFLTYFQNEAQLDKSGLPSDRFFAERPEGSVSTLKIQRTQQEDSAVYLCASSLGRQQPQHFGDGTRLSIL.

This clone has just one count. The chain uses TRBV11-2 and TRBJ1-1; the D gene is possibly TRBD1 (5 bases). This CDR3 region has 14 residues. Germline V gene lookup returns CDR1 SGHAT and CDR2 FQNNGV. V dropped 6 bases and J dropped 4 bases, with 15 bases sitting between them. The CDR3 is CASSFEGTSTEAFF. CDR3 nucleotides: TGTGCCAGCAGTTTCGAGGGGACGAGCACTGAAGCTTTCTTT.

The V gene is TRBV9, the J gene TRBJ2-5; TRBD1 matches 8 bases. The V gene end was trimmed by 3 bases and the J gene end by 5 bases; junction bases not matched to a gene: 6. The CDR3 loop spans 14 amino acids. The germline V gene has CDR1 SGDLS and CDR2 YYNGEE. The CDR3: CASSADREGETQYF. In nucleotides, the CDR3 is TGTGCCAGCAGCGCGGACAGGGAAGGGGAGACCCAGTACTTC. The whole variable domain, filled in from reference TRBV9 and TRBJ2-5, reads DSGVTQTPKHLITATGQRVTLRCSPRSGDLSVYWYQQSLDQGLQFLIQYYNGEERAKGNILERFSAQQFPDLHSELNLSSLELGDSALYFCASSADREGETQYFGPGTRLLVL.

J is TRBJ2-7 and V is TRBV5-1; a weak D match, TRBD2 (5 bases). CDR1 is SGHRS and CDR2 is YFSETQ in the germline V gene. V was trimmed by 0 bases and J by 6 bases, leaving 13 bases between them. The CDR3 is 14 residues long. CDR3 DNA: TGCGCCAGCAGCTTGGAATCCCTCACTAGCGAGCAGTACTTC. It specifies CASSLESLTSEQYF.